This TCR beta chain comes out of a study of graft-versus-host responses after intestinal transplantation (dated by TCRdb to the early 2020s). The study in broad terms: The transplants that recipients received were multivisceral, liver-intestinal, or isolated intestinal. Anti-thymocyte globulin induction was given to all recipients, followed by maintenance tacrolimus and steroids for two to four years. After intestinal transplantation, graft-versus-host and host-versus-graft alloreactive T cell clones in the graft, circulation and bone marrow were tracked using bulk TCR-beta CDR3 sequencing. Alloreactive clones were identified by sequencing pre-transplant mixed lymphocyte reaction products and comparing them with unstimulated pre-transplant donor and recipient T cells. A cohort of about 25 intestinal transplant recipients, including one retransplant, was enrolled, and 3 patients lacking pretransplant specimens were excluded. A peak of at least 4% donor T cells among recipient peripheral blood mononuclear cells was the definition used for donor T cell macrochimerism. Samples from a few later patients were sequenced in-house on an Illumina MiSeq with MiXCR processing rather than by the commercial service. What the authors observed across the whole study: GvH clones turned up in recipient bone marrow, with some appearing earlier in ileal mucosa or blood, a pattern consistent with an intestinal mucosal origin. Peak levels of circulating GvH clones were associated with declines in HvG clones early after transplant. In the allografts of patients with donor T cell macrochimerism, GvH to HvG T cell clonal ratios were high. Conclusions were limited by the relatively low number and heterogeneity of intestinal transplant patients.

The method behind the library was the immunoSEQ multiplex PCR assay. Adaptive Biotechnologies carried out high-throughput TCR-beta CDR3 sequencing of genomic DNA for most patients. The paper's data handling went like this. Adaptive's ImmunoSEQ software supplied the TCR sequencing data for about 18 patients, while MiXCR and VDJtools were used to process three other patients. CDR3 nucleotide sequences shared between donor and recipient were removed because the origin of such sequences could not be assigned. To be classed as alloreactive, a clone needed at least 2-fold expansion over unstimulated cells and a minimum CFSE-low frequency of 0.002% (template counts) or 0.001% (read counts). Clones were considered mappable if detected in sequenced pre-transplant spleen, lymph node, or MLR CFSE-low populations of the donor or recipient. Cumulative frequency of alloreactive clones was calculated as a percentage of all sequences weighted by copy number. TCRdb re-hosts the immuneACCESS table, in-frame sequences only. Its copies lack some clones; in the studies checked, an unresolved V gene accounts for under half of them, and the cause for the rest is not known. V, J and clone size derive from that table, while D and trimming were established from the DNA sequence. The sample table shows about 21,000 clones, and around 92% are seen once. Together, the top ten hold approximately 41% of the sample.

Points on this clone: Its antigen specificity is not known. There are no base qualities to consult, and no much larger clone falls within one base.

There are 17 amino acids in the CDR3, from cysteine to phenylalanine inclusive. Only the CDR3 portion is preserved as DNA: 51 bases, with reading frame beginning at the first base. Based on the germline V gene, the CDR1 and CDR2 sequences are KGHSH and LQKENI. Relative to germline, V is 0 bases shorter and J is 10 bases shorter, with 21 bases between their ends. Blood samples were collected up to 4 times in the first month after transplant and then at least monthly when available. This receptor was taken from a human patient who received an intestinal transplant, so some T cells may come from the graft donor. The source material was PBMCs, sampled roughly 260 days after intestinal transplant. The rearranged chain carries TRBV18 and TRBJ2-2, and possibly TRBD1, on 6 matching bases. The CDR3: CASSPPLWARGVLELFF. The DNA reads TGTGCCAGCTCACCACCGTTATGGGCCAGGGGCGTTTTGGAGCTGTTTTTT.